Here is one T cell receptor beta chain with its context. The data stem from a study of response to subunit inactivated influenza vaccine. TCRdb re-called the RT-PCR reads with MiXCR, one entry per CDR3 protein. Of about 780,000 distinct CDR3 sequences listed, approximately 17% are singletons. This receptor was taken from a man aged 50 to 60 who received an inactivated influenza vaccine. Here the sequenced sample was PBMCs from blood, taken 4 to 6 days after vaccination.

DNA of the CDR3: TGTGCCAGCAGCTTAATGGGGAATCCGGGGCAGTACTTC. This gives the protein CASSLMGNPGQYF. V is TRBV11-2 and J is TRBJ2-7; D remains ambiguous. The germline V gene encodes CDR1 SGHAT and CDR2 FQNNGV. CDR3 length equals 13 residues. Trimming stripped 2 bases from V and 9 bases from J, with 14 bases between.